This TCR beta chain was sequenced in a study of blood T cell repertoires in COVID-19. The study recruited people aged roughly 18 to 89 years across 24 US areas. The CDR3 sequence is 14 residues long. Between the trimmed V and J ends, which lost 5 bases and 0 bases, there was a span of 9 bases. Germline CDR1 reads SEHNR; CDR2 reads FQNEAQ (reference sequence). In the original processing: It was from reference gene primer amplification that nucleated cell counts were estimated. Sequencing was performed with immunoSEQ multiplex PCR; in TCRdb, only in-frame clones are kept and a portion is missing. D and trimming were read from the DNA, whereas the V and J calls and clone size are those reported in that table. The table shows roughly 220,000 clones, with 65% to 85% occurring only once.

Sequencing input: PBMCs or T cells enriched from blood (not recorded which). J is TRBJ2-3 and V is TRBV7-9; weak D call: TRBD2 (5 bases). This receptor was obtained from a man aged 25 to 45 with acute COVID-19. The CDR3 loop is CASSRGQSTDTQYF. The CDR3 DNA follows: TGTGCCAGCAGCCGCGGGCAAAGCACAGATACGCAGTATTTT.